These 25 T cell receptor beta chains share one sample of origin, sequenced in a study of T cell responses to AZD1222 COVID-19 vaccine (dated by TCRdb to about 2021). In the paper's terms, the time point label means: baseline before first vaccination. The library relied on the immunoSEQ multiplex PCR assay. What TCRdb holds here is the immuneACCESS table cut down to in-frame rearrangements. Part of the clones is not present; checked against another copy, under half of the missing clones reflect an unresolved V gene, and the others are unexplained. Counted in this sample were roughly 100,000 clones; around 90% of them appeared once. The biggest ten clones account for about 9.7% of the sample. The sample was peripheral blood, taken on day 0 of AZD1222 vaccination. Receptors were obtained from an adult in good health.

This chain uses TRBV5-1 with TRBJ2-1, with 7 bases matching TRBD2. The germline V gene encodes CDR1 SGHRS and CDR2 YFSETQ. The CDR3 is made up of 14 amino acids. V was pared by 4 bases and J by 7 bases, with 8 bases of the junction left unmatched. The CDR3 reads CASSPGLVGNEQFF. The CDR3 DNA reads TGCGCCAGCAGCCCCGGACTAGTCGGAAATGAGCAGTTCTTC.

As concerns this clone: This specimen includes other DNA sequences encoding the same CDR3. The chain recombines TRBV18 with TRBJ2-5; possibly TRBD1 for D (6 bases). The CDR3 consists of 13 residues. V gave up 3 bases and J gave up 2 bases, with 7 bases separating them. Germline assignment: CDR1 KGHSH and CDR2 LQKENI. CDR3 protein: CASSPGQQETQYF. As DNA, the CDR3 is TGTGCCAGCTCACCTGGACAGCAAGAGACCCAGTACTTC.

CDR3 in amino acids: CASSQSGQGFEAFF. The CDR3 nucleotides are TGTGCCAGCAGTCAGTCGGGACAGGGGTTTGAAGCTTTCTTT. The V gene is TRBV6-5, the J gene TRBJ1-1, with TRBD1 matching over 10 bases. The V gene end was trimmed by 5 bases and the J gene end by 7 bases; junction bases not matched to a gene: 7. The CDR3 is made up of 14 amino acids. CDR1 and CDR2 (germline): MNHEY, SVGAGI.

This clone showed up just once. The chain combines TRBV7-2 with TRBJ2-5; D is possibly TRBD1 or TRBD2 (5 bases each). CDR3 length: 13 residues. V was pared by 1 base and J by 6 bases, with 9 bases between. Germline V CDR1 and CDR2: SGHTA, FQGNSA. CDR3 bases: TGTGCCAGCAGCTTAGGAGGGGTCAAGACCCAGTACTTC. It translates to CASSLGGVKTQYF.

The J gene is TRBJ2-1, the V gene TRBV7-8; the D is unclear. This CDR3 region has 14 residues. The V end was cut by 3 bases, the J end by 2 bases, with 8 bases between. Germline loops: CDR1 SGHVS, CDR2 FQNEAQ. CDR3 DNA sequence: TGTGCCAGCAGCTTGGGCAGGACCTACAATGAGCAGTTCTTC. Amino acids: CASSLGRTYNEQFF. The complete variable domain, with remaining parts taken from reference TRBV7-8 and TRBJ2-1, reads GAGVSQSPRYKVAKRGQDVALRCDPISGHVSLFWYQQALGQGPEFLTYFQNEAQLDKSGLPSDRFFAERPEGSVSTLKIQRTQQEDSAVYLCASSLGRTYNEQFFGPGTRLTVL.

A single count supports this clone. This rearrangement joins TRBV28 to TRBJ2-7; no clear D. Germline V gene sequence: CDR1 MDHEN, CDR2 SYDVKM. The length of the CDR3 is 19 residues. Trimming shortened V by 6 bases and J by 3 bases, and 30 bases separated the two germline ends. The CDR3 region is CASSPMDGPPLVEYYEQYF. The CDR3 region has the DNA TGTGCCAGCAGCCCCATGGACGGCCCACCTCTAGTGGAATACTACGAGCAGTACTTC.

The rearrangement links TRBV7-6 to TRBJ2-5, with TRBD2 matching 14 bases. After removal of 5 bases from V and 4 bases from J, the junction contained 15 bases not matched to a gene. This CDR3 has 19 amino acids. CDR1 and CDR2 from the germline V gene are SGHVS and FNYEAQ. The CDR3 loop is CASSRQPPGLAGAVETQYF. DNA for the CDR3: TGTGCCAGCAGCCGACAACCACCGGGACTAGCGGGAGCTGTAGAGACCCAGTACTTC. The full variable domain, with the rest looked up from reference TRBV7-6 and TRBJ2-5, is GAGVSQSPRYKVTKRGQDVALRCDPISGHVSLYWYRQALGQGPEFLTYFNYEAQQDKSGLPNDRFSAERPEGSISTLTIQRTEQRDSAMYRCASSRQPPGLAGAVETQYFGPGTRLLVL.

The gene calls are TRBV9 and TRBJ2-3; 11 nucleotides line up with TRBD2. CDR1 is SGDLS and CDR2 is YYNGEE in the germline V gene. The V and J ends lost 5 bases and 2 bases, in that order; junction bases with no gene match: 4. The CDR3 spans 15 residues. The CDR3 protein is CASSWTSGSTDTQYF. The CDR3 DNA is TGTGCCAGCAGTTGGACTAGCGGGTCCACAGATACGCAGTATTTT.

The chain joins TRBV6-5 to TRBJ1-1; D unclear. The length of the CDR3 is 13 residues. The germline CDR1 and CDR2 sequences are MNHEY and SVGAGI. V was shortened by 9 bases and J by 1 base, with 12 bases between the two germline ends. CDR3 bases: TGTGCCAGTGTCATCAAGGGGAACACTGAAGCTTTCTTT. Residues: CASVIKGNTEAFF.

CDR3 protein: CASSYKGGGTDTQYF. The CDR3 bases are TGTGCCAGCAGTTATAAGGGGGGAGGCACAGATACGCAGTATTTT. The chain joins TRBV6-5 to TRBJ2-3; tentatively, D is TRBD1 or TRBD2 (6 bases each). This CDR3 spans 15 amino acids. In germline, CDR1 is MNHEY, CDR2 SVGAGI. Trimming removed 3 bases at V and 1 base at J, with 11 bases between.

The genes are TRBV27 and TRBJ1-2; D is perhaps TRBD1 (5 bases). Per germline, CDR1 MNHEY and CDR2 SMNVEV (reference sequence). The length of the CDR3 is 13 residues. Trimming stripped 3 bases from V and 8 bases from J, with 13 bases between. The CDR3 DNA sequence: TGTGCCAGCAGTTTCGAGGGACGCGGGGGCTACACCTTC. Its translation is CASSFEGRGGYTF.

The rearrangement uses TRBV6-5 and TRBJ2-2; D remains unclear. Germline CDR1 and CDR2: MNHEY and SVGAGI. V was cut by 5 bases and J by 4 bases, with 8 bases left in between. The CDR3 spans 13 residues. The CDR3 DNA sequence: TGTGCCAGCAGTCCCCTTGGCACCGGGGAGCTGTTTTTT. It codes for CASSPLGTGELFF.

This clone was seen once. V and J are TRBV28 and TRBJ2-5; no clear D gene. Germline CDR1 reads MDHEN; CDR2 reads SYDVKM. Trimming left V 5 bases short and J 1 base short, with 8 bases between. The CDR3 length is 13 residues. The CDR3 is CASSPGFQETQYF. CDR3 DNA: TGTGCCAGCAGTCCAGGATTCCAAGAGACCCAGTACTTC.

The chain links TRBV23-1 to TRBJ2-5; TRBD1 is a possible D gene (5 bases). TRBV23-1 is sorted into the ORF group, with uncertain function. Trimming removed 7 bases from V and 2 bases from J, with 11 bases in between. The CDR3 has 13 amino acids. The CDR3 reads CASNQTAQETQYF. The CDR3 DNA reads TGCGCCAGCAATCAGACAGCACAAGAGACCCAGTACTTC.

There are a few counts of this clone. The CDR3 region is CAIAEGGTNTGELFF. Written as DNA, the CDR3 is TGTGCCATCGCCGAAGGTGGAACGAACACCGGGGAGCTGTTTTTT. The chain employs TRBV10-3 and TRBJ2-2, with no clear D. Germline V gene data show CDR1 as ENHRY and CDR2 as SYGVKD. This CDR3 spans 15 amino acids. V was shortened by 8 bases and J by 0 bases, with 13 bases between the two germline ends.

This clone was counted a single time. The V gene is TRBV15, the J gene TRBJ2-1; no clear D. Between the trimmed V and J ends, which lost 0 bases and 9 bases, there was a span of 15 bases. Per germline, CDR1 LNHNV and CDR2 YYDKDF (reference sequence). The length of the CDR3 is 15 residues. The CDR3 sequence is CATSRDSALSSEQFF. In nucleotides, the CDR3 is TGTGCCACCAGCAGAGATTCGGCGCTATCTAGTGAGCAGTTCTTC. The full variable domain, with the rest looked up from reference TRBV15 and TRBJ2-1, is DAMVIQNPRYQVTQFGKPVTLSCSQTLNHNVMYWYQQKSSQAPKLLFHYYDKDFNNEADTPDNFQSRRPNTSFCFLDIRSPGLGDTAMYLCATSRDSALSSEQFFGPGTRLTVL.

V gene TRBV19 combines with J gene TRBJ2-6; D may correspond to TRBD1 or TRBD2 (5 bases each). V was clipped by 5 bases and J by 0 bases, with 8 bases between them. CDR3 length: 15 amino acids. Germline assignment: CDR1 LNHDA and CDR2 SQIVND (reference sequence). CDR3 nucleotides: TGTGCCAGTAGTCTCGGGACCTCTGGGGCCAACGTCCTGACTTTC. This gives the protein CASSLGTSGANVLTF.

The chain combines TRBV2 with TRBJ1-5, with D possibly being TRBD1 (6 bases). CDR3 length equals 17 residues. Trimming pared 8 bases from V and 0 bases from J, leaving 20 bases between. From germline, CDR1 is SNHLY and CDR2 FYNNEI. For the CDR3, the DNA is TGTGCCAGCCGCTACCCGGGACATTCTGATAGCAATCAGCCCCAGCATTTT. Translating gives CASRYPGHSDSNQPQHF.

The chain has TRBV6-5 and TRBJ2-7, with D maybe TRBD1 (6 bases). The CDR3 runs 13 residues. The V end was cut by 5 bases, the J end by 4 bases, with 12 bases between. Germline V CDR1 and CDR2: MNHEY, SVGAGI. The CDR3 DNA follows: TGTGCCAGCAGTAAACAGGGAGATTACGAGCAGTACTTC. Protein: CASSKQGDYEQYF.

This sequence joins TRBV27 and TRBJ1-1; D remains unclear. The CDR3 is 12 residues long. Germline CDR1 and CDR2: MNHEY and SMNVEV (reference sequence). V was shortened by 3 bases and J by 1 base, with 3 bases between the two germline ends. CDR3 protein: CASSFRNTEAFF. DNA of the CDR3: TGTGCCAGCAGTTTTCGGAACACTGAAGCTTTCTTT.

V and J are TRBV10-3 and TRBJ2-1; TRBD2 matches 10 bases. Germline V lookup: CDR1 ENHRY, CDR2 SYGVKD. The V gene end was trimmed by 0 bases and the J gene end by 5 bases; junction bases not matched to a gene: 7. The CDR3 contains 17 residues. Here the CDR3 DNA reads TGTGCCATCAGTGAGTCGAAGACTAGCGGGTTCCACAATGAGCAGTTCTTC. It codes for CAISESKTSGFHNEQFF.

The CDR3 spells CASSESRGLNNEKLFF. Here the CDR3 DNA reads TGCGCCAGCAGTGAGTCTAGAGGTCTCAATAATGAAAAACTGTTTTTT. The chain uses TRBV10-2 and TRBJ1-4; D is uncertain. V dropped 0 bases and J dropped 4 bases, with 12 bases sitting between them. Per the germline V gene, CDR1 is WSHSY and CDR2 is SAAADI. The CDR3 totals 16 residues.

The chain links TRBV29-1 to TRBJ1-4; tentatively, D is TRBD1 (5 bases). This CDR3 spans 11 amino acids. Trimming pared 6 bases from V and 10 bases from J, leaving 12 bases between. Germline loops: CDR1 SQVTM, CDR2 ANQGSEA. CDR3 bases: TGCAGCGTCCGGGACGGCGGAAAACTGTTTTTT. Residues: CSVRDGGKLFF.

DNA of the CDR3: TGTGCCAGCAGCAAACAGGGGCCGGGGGTTGGCTACACCTTC. Amino acid sequence: CASSKQGPGVGYTF. The J gene is TRBJ1-2, the V gene TRBV28; TRBD1 aligns across 7 bases. This CDR3 comprises 14 residues. CDR1 is MDHEN and CDR2 is SYDVKM in the germline V gene. V lost 6 bases and J lost 7; bases outside the gene matches: 11.

V is TRBV28 and J is TRBJ2-5; the D gene could be TRBD1 or TRBD2 (5 bases each). The V end lost 8 bases, the J end lost 5 bases, and 15 bases lay between the germline ends. The CDR3 length is 13 residues. CDR1 is MDHEN, CDR2 SYDVKM, per germline. CDR3 residues: CASGTTLEETQYF. The DNA for the CDR3 is TGTGCCAGCGGGACGACCCTAGAGGAGACCCAGTACTTC.